The 20 T cell receptor beta chains reported below all come from one sample, sequenced in a study of intratumoral heterogeneity in liver cancer. Method: immunoSEQ multiplex PCR; TCRdb's copy keeps in-frame clones and lacks some. Of about 2,800 clones listed, 70% to 80% are singletons. Tumour samples came from separate, distinct regions of the hepatocellular carcinoma nodule. Material: tumor tissue, obtained before any cancer treatment. All receptors derive from a woman between 65 and 79 years old with hepatocellular carcinoma.

The V and J genes are TRBV5-4 and TRBJ1-4; no clear D. The CDR3 totals 12 residues. Trimming pared 4 bases from V and 8 bases from J, leaving 9 bases between. CDR1 is SGHNT and CDR2 is YYREEE in the germline V gene (reference sequence). The CDR3 reads CASSRRREKLFF. The CDR3 nucleotides are TGTGCCAGCAGCCGACGGAGGGAAAAACTGTTTTTT.

The rearrangement uses TRBV7-2 and TRBJ2-3; no clear D gene. V lost 5 bases, J lost 1 base, and 7 bases lay in between. Germline V gene lookup returns CDR1 SGHTA and CDR2 FQGNSA. CDR3 length: 13 amino acids. CDR3 sequence: CASSPDRTDTQYF. For the CDR3, the DNA is TGTGCCAGCAGCCCTGACCGCACAGATACGCAGTATTTT.

The J gene is TRBJ2-7, the V gene TRBV2; TRBD2 agrees at 7 bases. The J segment lost 3 bases and the V segment lost 2 bases, leaving 16 bases of the junction unmatched. This CDR3 has 18 amino acids. Germline CDR1 and CDR2: SNHLY and FYNNEI. The CDR3: CASSERGGRLNHYYEQYF. The CDR3 nucleotides read TGTGCCAGCAGTGAAAGGGGAGGGAGGCTAAATCATTACTACGAGCAGTACTTC.

V gene TRBV5-1 combines with J gene TRBJ2-1; 7 nucleotides match TRBD2. With 4 bases clipped from V and 7 bases from J, the junction kept 11 bases outside the gene matches. The CDR3 has 15 residues. The V gene's germline CDR1 is SGHRS and CDR2 YFSETQ. Here the CDR3 DNA reads TGCGCCAGCAGCCCCGGACTAGACGATTTAAATGAGCAGTTCTTC. Its translation: CASSPGLDDLNEQFF.

The J gene is TRBJ2-7, the V gene TRBV11-1; 8 bases line up with TRBD1. The length of the CDR3 is 15 residues. The germline gives CDR1 SGHAT, CDR2 FQDESV (reference sequence). Trimming removed 5 bases from V and 4 bases from J; junction bases left unmatched: 10. The DNA of the CDR3 is TGTGCCAGCAGCGGACCGGGACAGGCTCTTTACGAGCAGTACTTC. It yields the protein CASSGPGQALYEQYF.

This clone came up a few times. This chain uses TRBV19 with TRBJ2-7; D may correspond to TRBD1 or TRBD2 (5 bases each). In germline, CDR1 is LNHDA, CDR2 SQIVND (reference sequence). V was shortened by 1 base and J by 2 bases, with 12 bases between the two germline ends. There are 15 residues in the CDR3. The CDR3 sequence: CASSIVGTSTYEQYF. CDR3 DNA: TGTGCCAGTAGTATAGTCGGGACCTCAACCTACGAGCAGTACTTC. Full variable domain (remainder filled in from reference TRBV19 and TRBJ2-7): DGGITQSPKYLFRKEGQNVTLSCEQNLNHDAMYWYRQDPGQGLRLIYYSQIVNDFQKGDIAEGYSVSREKKESFPLTVTSAQKNPTAFYLCASSIVGTSTYEQYFGPGTRLTVT.

This clone was observed a few times. The chain uses TRBV5-1 and TRBJ2-1; D may match TRBD1 or TRBD2 (5 bases each). This CDR3 region has 14 residues. Per the germline V gene, CDR1 is SGHRS and CDR2 is YFSETQ. Trimming cost V 2 bases and J 6 bases, with 12 bases left between them. The CDR3 sequence is CASSFAGTSNEQFF. CDR3 in DNA: TGCGCCAGCAGCTTTGCTGGGACCTCCAATGAGCAGTTCTTC. Complete variable domain (other parts from reference TRBV5-1 and TRBJ2-1): KAGVTQTPRYLIKTRGQQVTLSCSPISGHRSVSWYQQTPGQGLQFLFEYFSETQRNKGNFPGRFSGRQFSNSRSEMNVSTLELGDSALYLCASSFAGTSNEQFFGPGTRLTVL.

V gene TRBV6-5 combines with J gene TRBJ1-1; D is uncertain. CDR3 size: 12 residues. The germline V gene has CDR1 MNHEY and CDR2 SVGAGI. The V and J ends lost 3 bases and 2 bases respectively, with 4 bases between them. The CDR3 spells CASSYSNTEAFF. The DNA for the CDR3 is TGTGCCAGCAGTTATAGTAACACTGAAGCTTTCTTT.

The gene calls are TRBV7-9 and TRBJ2-7, with D possibly TRBD1 on 6 matching bases. V gave up 1 base and J gave up 5 bases, with 15 bases separating them. Germline CDR1 SEHNR, CDR2 FQNEAQ (reference sequence). This CDR3 spans 15 amino acids. This CDR3 is CASSLDTGSTDEQYF. The CDR3 region has the DNA TGTGCCAGCAGCTTAGATACAGGGTCCACCGACGAGCAGTACTTC.

The CDR3: CASSFGGRGTEAFF. CDR3 in DNA: TGTGCCAGCAGCTTCGGGGGCCGGGGCACTGAAGCTTTCTTT. V and J are TRBV13 and TRBJ1-1; the D gene is possibly TRBD1 (6 bases). V lost 3 bases to trimming and J lost 4 bases, with 12 bases between them. This CDR3 has 14 amino acids. Germline CDR1 is PRHDT and CDR2 is FYEKMQ (reference sequence).

The genes are TRBV6-1 and TRBJ1-5; 7 positions match TRBD1. The CDR3 has 14 amino acids. V shed 2 bases and J 5 bases; nucleotides not matched to a gene: 3. The germline V gene encodes CDR1 MNHNS and CDR2 SASEGT. The chain's CDR3 is CASSERGQDQPQHF. The DNA of the CDR3 is TGTGCCAGCAGTGAAAGGGGGCAGGATCAGCCCCAGCATTTT.

This chain uses TRBV2 with TRBJ2-7; 8 bases are shared with TRBD2. With V trimmed by 3 bases and J by 7 bases, 17 bases remained unmatched. Germline V gives CDR1 SNHLY, CDR2 FYNNEI. The length of the CDR3 is 17 residues. The chain's CDR3 is CASSDVAGGLSGQEQYF. The CDR3 nucleotides read TGTGCCAGCAGTGACGTGGCGGGGGGCCTTTCGGGGCAAGAGCAGTACTTC.

The J gene is TRBJ1-5, the V gene TRBV6-5; a weak D match, TRBD1 (5 bases). Germline values: CDR1 MNHEY, CDR2 SVGAGI. The CDR3 has 12 residues. The V end lost 7 bases, the J end lost 9 bases, and 13 bases lay between the germline ends. CDR3 residues: CASTRLGLPQHF. CDR3 in DNA: TGTGCCAGCACGAGACTGGGGCTGCCCCAGCATTTT.

The chain couples TRBV7-9 to TRBJ2-7; 13 bases line up with TRBD2. Trimming took 4 bases from V and 4 from J; bases not matched to a gene: 7. Per germline, CDR1 SEHNR and CDR2 FQNEAQ (reference sequence). This CDR3 comprises 16 residues. The CDR3, as DNA: TGTGCCAGCAGCTCAGGACTAGCGGGAGTAGGGTACGAGCAGTACTTC. Encoded protein: CASSSGLAGVGYEQYF.

This clone was observed a handful of times. The chain joins TRBV5-1 to TRBJ1-6, with D maybe TRBD1 (5 bases). In germline, CDR1 is SGHRS, CDR2 YFSETQ. Trimming left V 8 bases short and J 7 bases short, with 16 bases between. CDR3 length: 14 amino acids. DNA for the CDR3: TGCGCCAGTAAAACGGGACTGAGAAATTCACCCCTCCACTTT. This sequence encodes CASKTGLRNSPLHF.

This sequence joins TRBV6-2 or TRBV6-3 and TRBJ2-7; perhaps D is TRBD1 or TRBD2 (6 bases each). This CDR3 spans 16 amino acids. Germline values: CDR1 MNHEY, CDR2 SVGEGT. V lost 6 bases and J 3 bases, leaving 21 bases between the germline ends. The CDR3, as DNA: TGTGCCAGCAGCTCCCAGGGTACTGCGGGACACTACGAGCAGTACTTC. Translated: CASSSQGTAGHYEQYF.

The rearrangement joins TRBV30 to TRBJ2-2, with 11 bases identical to TRBD1. Germline CDR1 GTSNPN, CDR2 SVGIG (reference sequence). CDR3 length equals 14 residues. Trimming at V came to 8 bases and at J to 6 bases, leaving 8 bases not matched to a gene. The CDR3 DNA sequence: TGTGCCCGTACCGGGACAGGGGGGGCCGGGGAGCTGTTTTTT. It is translated as CARTGTGGAGELFF.

This sequence joins TRBV9 and TRBJ1-2; TRBD1 aligns across 9 bases. From germline, CDR1 is SGDLS and CDR2 YYNGEE. The CDR3 covers 16 residues. V was pared by 5 bases and J by 0 bases, with 8 bases of the junction left unmatched. CDR3 region: CASSLFDRGSNYGYTF. In DNA, the CDR3 is TGTGCCAGCAGTCTTTTTGACAGGGGGTCTAACTATGGCTACACCTTC.

The V call is TRBV27, the J call TRBJ2-1, with D maybe TRBD2 (7 bases). Trimming shortened V by 4 bases and J by 5 bases, and 21 bases separated the two germline ends. CDR1 is MNHEY and CDR2 is SMNVEV in the germline V gene (reference sequence). This CDR3 has 17 amino acids. CDR3 loop: CASSSGGRGSFHNEQFF. The CDR3 region has the DNA TGTGCCAGCAGTTCGGGGGGCCGCGGGAGTTTCCACAATGAGCAGTTCTTC.

This clone has a handful of counts. The chain has TRBV7-9 and TRBJ1-2; D might be TRBD1 (5 bases). The germline V gene has CDR1 SEHNR and CDR2 FQNEAQ (reference sequence). The CDR3 length is 17 residues. Trimming left V 5 bases short and J 5 bases short, with 24 bases between. In DNA, the CDR3 is TGTGCCAGCAGCCCCTTCCGGGACGGGTATGGGGGATATGGCTACACCTTC. Its protein product is CASSPFRDGYGGYGYTF.